This entry is about one T cell receptor (beta chain). Its antigen is not identified. The data are from a study of Ad26.COV2.S vaccination and SARS-CoV-2 variants. Study-level points and caveats: An underestimation of total T cell responses may have resulted from the TCR breadth and depth analyses.

The treatment is: roughly 20 received Ad26.COV2.S at low or high dose, single or two shots; about 5 received placebo; per-sample allocation not given. The investigators took samples on day 63 after the first vaccine or placebo injection. CDR1 is MNHNY, CDR2 SVGAGI, per germline (reference sequence). Trimming took 6 bases from V and 3 from J, leaving 12 bases between them. The CDR3 is 14 residues long. Only in-frame clones appear in the TCRdb table, and some are missing; sequencing was by immunoSEQ multiplex PCR. The sample has hundreds of thousands of clones, around 92% seen once. The source was peripheral blood, collected in a trial of Ad26.COV2.S vaccine versus placebo. This clonotype was sampled from a person between 18 and 60 years old who received the Ad26.COV2.S COVID-19 vaccine or a placebo. This chain uses TRBV6-6 with TRBJ1-5; tentatively, D is TRBD1 (6 bases). The CDR3 nucleotides read TGTGCCAGCAGCCACGACAGGCCCAATCAGCCCCAGCATTTT. This gives the protein CASSHDRPNQPQHF.